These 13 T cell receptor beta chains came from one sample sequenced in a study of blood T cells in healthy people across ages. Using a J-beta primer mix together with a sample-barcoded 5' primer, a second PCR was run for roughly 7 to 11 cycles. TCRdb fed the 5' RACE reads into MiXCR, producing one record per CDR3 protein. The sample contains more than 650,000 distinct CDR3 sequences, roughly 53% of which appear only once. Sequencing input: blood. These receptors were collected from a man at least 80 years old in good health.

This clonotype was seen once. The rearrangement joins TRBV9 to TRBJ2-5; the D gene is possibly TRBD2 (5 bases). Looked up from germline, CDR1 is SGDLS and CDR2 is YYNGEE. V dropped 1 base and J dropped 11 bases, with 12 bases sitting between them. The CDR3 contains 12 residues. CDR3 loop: CASSVRGNEQYF. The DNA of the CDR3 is TGTGCCAGCAGCGTACGGGGTAATGAGCAGTACTTC.

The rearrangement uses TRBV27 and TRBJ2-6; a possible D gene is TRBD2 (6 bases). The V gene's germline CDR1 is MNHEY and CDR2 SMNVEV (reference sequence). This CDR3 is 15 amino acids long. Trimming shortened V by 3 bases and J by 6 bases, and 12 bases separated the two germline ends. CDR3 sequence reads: CASSLGRGVANVLTF. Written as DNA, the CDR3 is TGTGCCAGCAGTTTGGGTCGCGGGGTGGCCAACGTCCTGACTTTC.

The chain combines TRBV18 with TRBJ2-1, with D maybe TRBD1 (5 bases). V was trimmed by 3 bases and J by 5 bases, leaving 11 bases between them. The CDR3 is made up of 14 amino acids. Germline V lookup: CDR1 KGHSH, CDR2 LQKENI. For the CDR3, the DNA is TGTGCCAGCTCACCGGCGCAGGGCAACAATGAGCAGTTCTTC. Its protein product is CASSPAQGNNEQFF.

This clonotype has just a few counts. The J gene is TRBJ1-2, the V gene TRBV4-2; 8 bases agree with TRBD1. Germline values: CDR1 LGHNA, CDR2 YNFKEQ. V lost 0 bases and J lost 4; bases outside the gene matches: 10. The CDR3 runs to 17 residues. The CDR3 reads CASSQEWADRAFYGYTF. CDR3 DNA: TGTGCCAGCAGCCAAGAGTGGGCGGACAGGGCTTTCTATGGCTACACCTTC.

The DNA of the CDR3 is TGTGCCAGCTCACCACCGGGAAGCGGGAGGGAGTATGAGCAGTTCTTC. As protein: CASSPPGSGREYEQFF. The rearrangement uses TRBV18 and TRBJ2-1; TRBD2 aligns across 10 bases. J gave up 8 bases and V 0 bases, and 7 bases lay outside the gene matches. Germline lookup yields CDR1 KGHSH and CDR2 LQKENI. The CDR3 length is 16 residues.

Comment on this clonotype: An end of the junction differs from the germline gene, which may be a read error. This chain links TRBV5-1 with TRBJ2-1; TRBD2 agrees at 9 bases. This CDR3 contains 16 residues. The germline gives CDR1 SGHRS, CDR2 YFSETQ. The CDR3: CASSPYGAGGRDEEFF. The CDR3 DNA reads TGCGCCAGCAGCCCATACGGAGCGGGAGGCCGCGATGAGGAGTTCTTC.

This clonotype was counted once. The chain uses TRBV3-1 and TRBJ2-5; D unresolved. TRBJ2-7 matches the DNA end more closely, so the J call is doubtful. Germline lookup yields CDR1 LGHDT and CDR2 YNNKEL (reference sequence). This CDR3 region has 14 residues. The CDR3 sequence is CASSQEGGPGEQYF. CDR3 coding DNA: TGTGCCAGCAGCCAAGAAGGTGGGCCCGGCGAGCAGTACTTC.

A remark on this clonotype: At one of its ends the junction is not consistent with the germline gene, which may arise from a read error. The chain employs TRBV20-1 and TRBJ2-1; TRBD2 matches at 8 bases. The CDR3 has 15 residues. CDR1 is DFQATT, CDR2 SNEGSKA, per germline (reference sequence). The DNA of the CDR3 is TGCAGTGCTTTCCTAGCGGGCGGATGGACCAATGAGCGGTTCTTC. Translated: CSAFLAGGWTNERFF.

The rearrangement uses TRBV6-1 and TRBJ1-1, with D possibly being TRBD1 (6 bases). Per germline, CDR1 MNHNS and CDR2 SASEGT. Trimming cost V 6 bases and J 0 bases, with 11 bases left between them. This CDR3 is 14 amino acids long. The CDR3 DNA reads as TGTGCCAGCAGAGAACAGGGTTTGAACACTGAAGCTTTCTTT. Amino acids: CASREQGLNTEAFF.

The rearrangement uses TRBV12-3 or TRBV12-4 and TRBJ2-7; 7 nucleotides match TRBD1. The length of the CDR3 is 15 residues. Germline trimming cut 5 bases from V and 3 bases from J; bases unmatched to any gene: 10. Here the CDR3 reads CASSAQTGPLYEQYF. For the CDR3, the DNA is TGTGCCAGCAGTGCCCAGACAGGGCCCCTCTACGAGCAGTACTTC.

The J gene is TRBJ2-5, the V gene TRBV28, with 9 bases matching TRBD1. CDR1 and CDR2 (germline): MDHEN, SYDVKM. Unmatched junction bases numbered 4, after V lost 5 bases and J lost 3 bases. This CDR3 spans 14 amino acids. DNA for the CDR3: TGTGCCAGCAGTGGACGGACAGGGGAAGAGACCCAGTACTTC. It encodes CASSGRTGEETQYF.

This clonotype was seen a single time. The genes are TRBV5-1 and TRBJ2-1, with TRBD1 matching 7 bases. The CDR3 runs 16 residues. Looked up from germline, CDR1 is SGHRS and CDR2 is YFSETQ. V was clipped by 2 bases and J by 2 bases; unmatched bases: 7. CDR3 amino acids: CASSLNSGGPYNEQFF. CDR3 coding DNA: TGCGCCAGCAGCTTAAATTCAGGGGGACCCTACAATGAGCAGTTCTTC.

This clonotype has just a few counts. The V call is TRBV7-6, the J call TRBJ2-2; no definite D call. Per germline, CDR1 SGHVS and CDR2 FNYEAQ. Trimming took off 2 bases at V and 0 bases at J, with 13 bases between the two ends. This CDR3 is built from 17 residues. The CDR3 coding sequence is TGTGCCAGCAGCTTAAGTGCGGCTAGTACGAACACCGGGGAGCTGTTTTTT. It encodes CASSLSAASTNTGELFF.